This is a list of T cell receptor beta chains from one sample in a study of blood T cell repertoires in COVID-19. TCRdb keeps only in-frame clones here, not all; method: immunoSEQ multiplex PCR. Here the sample spans roughly 250,000 clones, approximately 84% being singletons. What was sequenced was peripheral blood. The receptors shown here come from a woman of 80 years or more with acute or convalescent COVID-19. Each CDR3 is given with its conserved first and last residue. D genes are given only for firm matches. Part of the rows lack a size; the others show once, few, many or a class for expanded clones.

size	D	V	J	length	DNA	CDR3
.	.	TRBV2	TRBJ1-4	16	TGTGCCAGCAGTGCCCAACAGCGGGCAACTAATGAAAAACTGTTTTTT	CASSAQQRATNEKLFF
.	TRBD1	TRBV29-1	TRBJ2-7	12	TGCAGCGTGGGGACAGGGGGCTCCGAGCAGTACTTC	CSVGTGGSEQYF
.	.	TRBV5-6	TRBJ1-2	15	TGTGCCAGCAGCTTGGTGGTCTCGGGTAACTATGGCTACACCTTC	CASSLVVSGNYGYTF
.	TRBD2	TRBV11-2	TRBJ2-7	14	TGTGCCAGCAGGATTAGCGGGAGCGTATACGAGCAGTACTTC	CASRISGSVYEQYF
.	TRBD1	TRBV7-3	TRBJ2-7	16	TGTGCCAGCAGCTTAGGGCCGGACAGGAGCTCCTACGAGCAGTACTTC	CASSLGPDRSSYEQYF
.	TRBD1	TRBV7-2	TRBJ1-6	14	TGTGCCAGCAGCTCCGGACAGGGTGGTTCACCCCTCCACTTT	CASSSGQGGSPLHF
.	.	TRBV5-6	TRBJ2-7	13	TGTGCCAGCAGCTTGGCCGGGGGGCGCGAGCAGTACTTC	CASSLAGGREQYF
.	TRBD1	TRBV27	TRBJ2-7	16	TGTGCCAGCAGTTTAGGGCTAGGGGACAGGCCCTACGAGCAGTACTTC	CASSLGLGDRPYEQYF
.	.	TRBV7-9	TRBJ2-3	16	TGTGCCAGCAGCCCGCCCGGGTCCCTCGCGGGAGATACGCAGTATTTT	CASSPPGSLAGDTQYF
.	TRBD1	TRBV28	TRBJ1-1	16	TGTGCCAGCAAGAGGAAGGGCTCCGGGACAGGGTTAAAAGCTTTCTTT	CASKRKGSGTGLKAFF
few	TRBD1	TRBV5-6	TRBJ1-3	14	TGTGCCAGCAGCTTTGGGACAGCTGGAAACACCATATATTTT	CASSFGTAGNTIYF
.	TRBD2	TRBV3-1/TRBV3-2	TRBJ2-1	14	TGTGCCAGCAGCCATACTGGGACTAGCTCTGAGCAGTTCTTC	CASSHTGTSSEQFF
once	TRBD1	TRBV3-1/TRBV3-2	TRBJ1-1	14	TGTGCCAGCAGAGAAAGGGGGCAGAACACTGAAGCTTTCTTT	CASRERGQNTEAFF
.	TRBD2	TRBV30	TRBJ2-2	16	TGTGCCTGGAGTGTAGGCCTAGCGGTCAACACCGGGGAGCTGTTTTTT	CAWSVGLAVNTGELFF
.	.	TRBV7-2	TRBJ2-7	13	TGTGCCAGCAGCTCCCAAGGTCAGGATGAGCAGTACTTC	CASSSQGQDEQYF
.	TRBD2	TRBV5-1	TRBJ2-5	19	TGCGCCAGCAGCTTGAACCCACTGGGCAGCGGGGGGCCCCAAGAGACCCAGTACTTC	CASSLNPLGSGGPQETQYF
.	.	TRBV12-3/TRBV12-4	TRBJ1-2	11	TGTGCCAGCAGTTCCTCTAATGGCTACACCTTC	CASSSSNGYTF
.	.	TRBV4-1	TRBJ1-6	17	TGCGCCAGCAGCCAAGATCTTAGGGCGGGCTTGAATTCACCCCTCCACTTT	CASSQDLRAGLNSPLHF
.	.	TRBV15	TRBJ2-3	14	TGTGCCACCAGCAAAGGACAGTTGACAGATACGCAGTATTTT	CATSKGQLTDTQYF
.	TRBD2	TRBV28	TRBJ2-7	15	TGTGCCAGCAGTTTACTTCTAGCGGGAGTCCCCGAGCAGTACTTC	CASSLLLAGVPEQYF
.	.	TRBV27	TRBJ1-6	12	TGTGCCAGCAGCGAGCGTAATTCACCCCTCCACTTT	CASSERNSPLHF
.	TRBD2	TRBV4-2	TRBJ2-2	17	TGTGCCAGCAGCCAAGCGCTGGCGGGGGGGCTCTCCGGGGAGCTGTTTTTT	CASSQALAGGLSGELFF
.	TRBD1	TRBV7-2	TRBJ2-5	15	TGTGCCAGCAGCTCGCTAGGGGGCCGGCAAGAGACCCAGTACTTC	CASSSLGGRQETQYF
.	.	TRBV28	TRBJ1-5	15	TGTGCCAGCAGTTTGGCGGGGACCGGGGCTCAGCCCCAGCATTTT	CASSLAGTGAQPQHF
.	TRBD2	TRBV6-2/TRBV6-3	TRBJ2-3	18	TGTGCCAGCAGTCACCCACTTTTGGGGGGGTGGGCCACAGATACGCAGTATTTT	CASSHPLLGGWATDTQYF
.	TRBD1	TRBV6-5	TRBJ1-4	14	TGTGCCAGCACCATCGGGACAGGGGATGAAAAACTGTTTTTT	CASTIGTGDEKLFF
.	.	TRBV29-1	TRBJ2-1	15	TGCAGCGTTGAAGGGACAAGGGAAGGCTACAATGAGCAGTTCTTC	CSVEGTREGYNEQFF
.	TRBD1	TRBV15	TRBJ1-2	19	TGTGCCACCAGCAGACTACGCCCGGGACAGGGACTTAGCTTCTATGGCTACACCTTC	CATSRLRPGQGLSFYGYTF
.	TRBD1	TRBV28	TRBJ1-6	17	TGTGCCAGCAGTCCTCCGGACAGGGAAAAGCGTAATTCACCCCTCCACTTT	CASSPPDREKRNSPLHF
once	.	TRBV5-1	TRBJ1-1	15	TGCGCCAGCAGCGATCCTGAGGGAGTTCTAACTGAAGCTTTCTTT	CASSDPEGVLTEAFF
.	TRBD2	TRBV7-6	TRBJ2-1	14	TGTGCCAGCAGCGGGGGGGGTGCGGTCAATGAGCAGTTCTTC	CASSGGGAVNEQFF
.	TRBD1	TRBV6-2/TRBV6-3	TRBJ2-5	15	TGTGCCAGCAGTCGCTCGGACAGGGCAAGGGAGACCCAGTACTTC	CASSRSDRARETQYF
.	TRBD2	TRBV29-1	TRBJ2-2	16	TGCAGCGTTGAAGATCTTAGTAGCGGGAGTTCCGGGGAGCTGTTTTTT	CSVEDLSSGSSGELFF
.	.	TRBV5-1	TRBJ2-4	17	TGCGCCAGCAGCTTGGGATCCGAGGGTCTAGGCAAAAACATTCAGTACTTC	CASSLGSEGLGKNIQYF
.	TRBD2	TRBV4-3	TRBJ2-1	17	TGCGCCAGCAGCCAAGATGTTAGCGGGAGGCCCTACAATGAGCAGTTCTTC	CASSQDVSGRPYNEQFF
.	TRBD1	TRBV28	TRBJ2-7	14	TGTGCCAGCAGCCCGGGGACAGGTCCCTACGAGCAGTACTTC	CASSPGTGPYEQYF
.	TRBD2	TRBV11-2	TRBJ2-5	16	TGTGCCAGCAGCGGGGGGGCTAGCGGGGTGTTAGAGACCCAGTACTTC	CASSGGASGVLETQYF
.	TRBD2	TRBV7-8	TRBJ2-1	21	TGTGCCAGCAGCTTAGTCTCTCCGTGGGTAGCGGGAGCGCTGCAATCATATGAGCAGTTCTTC	CASSLVSPWVAGALQSYEQFF
.	.	TRBV7-2	TRBJ1-3	15	TGTGCCAGCAGCTTAGCAGTGGGCGTGGGAAACACCATATATTTT	CASSLAVGVGNTIYF
.	.	TRBV5-1	TRBJ2-4	14	TGCGCCAGCAGCTTAGGGGGTCTGGGGAACATTCAGTACTTC	CASSLGGLGNIQYF
.	TRBD1	TRBV18	TRBJ1-1	14	TGTGCCAGCTCACGGGACAGGGTGAAAACTGAAGCTTTCTTT	CASSRDRVKTEAFF
.	TRBD2	TRBV7-2	TRBJ2-3	15	TGTGCCAGCAGCCCCGCGCTAGCGGGGACAGATACGCAGTATTTT	CASSPALAGTDTQYF
.	TRBD1	TRBV18	TRBJ2-2	16	TGTGCCAGCTCACCCCGGGACAGGGGACGGGCCGGGGAGCTGTTTTTT	CASSPRDRGRAGELFF
.	.	TRBV10-3	TRBJ1-1	14	TGTGCCATCAGTGATGCAGTCATGAACACTGAAGCTTTCTTT	CAISDAVMNTEAFF
.	.	TRBV27	TRBJ1-1	14	TGTGCCAGCAGTCCGGTGGGCGTGAACACTGAAGCTTTCTTT	CASSPVGVNTEAFF
.	.	TRBV18	TRBJ1-5	12	TGTGCCAGCTCACCTTCGGGTCAGCCCCAGCATTTT	CASSPSGQPQHF
.	.	TRBV7-2	TRBJ2-7	15	TGTGCCAGCAGCGCACACGGGGTCCTGGCCTACGAGCAGTACTTC	CASSAHGVLAYEQYF
.	TRBD1	TRBV5-6	TRBJ2-2	15	TGTGCCAGCAGCTGGACAGGGGCCGCTTCCGGGGAGCTGTTTTTT	CASSWTGAASGELFF
once	.	TRBV27	TRBJ1-5	15	TGTGCCAGCAGTCTCCGGGGGTCCAGTGTGAAGCCCCAGCATTTT	CASSLRGSSVKPQHF
.	TRBD1	TRBV19	TRBJ1-5	15	TGTGCCAGTGATAATACTGGACAGGGGGCAAGGGCCCAGCATTTT	CASDNTGQGARAQHF
.	.	TRBV5-1	TRBJ2-7	14	TGCGCCAGCAGCGCGACTAGGGCTGGCTACGAGCAGTACTTC	CASSATRAGYEQYF
.	TRBD1	TRBV5-6	TRBJ2-7	13	TGTGCCAGCAGCCGTGACAGGGGATACGAGCAGTACTTC	CASSRDRGYEQYF
.	TRBD1	TRBV6-2/TRBV6-3	TRBJ2-7	16	TGTGCCAGCAGTTACGCCGGGACAGGGATGTCCTACGAGCAGTACTTC	CASSYAGTGMSYEQYF